This paragraph reports one T cell receptor beta chain. The antigen is undetermined. A universal primer binding site was introduced by template switching. The final cDNA contained unique molecular identifiers. TCRdb reprocessed the 5' RACE reads via MiXCR and lists one record per CDR3 protein. The table includes under 900,000 distinct CDR3 sequences, about 12% detected once. This sample was included in a study of identical twins. Study-level findings and limits: While abundant cord blood beta clonotypes carried fewer insertions, memory repertoires showed no such pattern.

The V gene lost 4 bases and the J gene lost 4 bases, with 11 bases spanning the gap. The CDR3 spans 13 residues. Germline lookup yields CDR1 MDHEN and CDR2 SYDVKM. This same sample was also taken into another study, of yellow fever vaccine responses in identical twins.

The chain combines TRBV28 with TRBJ2-7; the D is unclear. This clonotype was obtained from a woman under 30 in good health. Sequenced: PBMCs. CDR3 coding DNA: TGTGCCAGCAGTTCGGGCACCCGATACGAGCAGTACGTC. Translated: CASSSGTRYEQYV.